The clone carrying this T cell receptor beta chain came up many times. This may be a read error: a much more frequent sequence differs by one nucleotide. This record belongs to a study of Graves' ophthalmopathy and Graves' hyperthyroidism. For the study at large: Sampling took place at initial diagnosis, with peripheral blood obtained before any treatment.

RNA served as the template for amplifying TCR beta CDR3 regions. The workflow started with a first-round RT-PCR run with HTBI primers and then moved on to a second-round multiplex PCR. TCRdb reprocessed the multiplex PCR reads via MiXCR and lists one record per CDR3 protein. This table has some 25,000 distinct CDR3 sequences, around 50% appearing once. Germline V gene data show CDR1 as SGHTS and CDR2 as YDEGEE. This CDR3 region has 14 residues. The V end lost 4 bases, the J end lost 2 bases, and 13 bases lay between the germline ends. This TCR was recovered from an adult woman with stable Graves' hyperthyroidism. Material for sequencing was peripheral blood. The chain employs TRBV5-8 and TRBJ2-7; TRBD2 is a possible D gene (6 bases). The CDR3 DNA sequence: TGTGCCAGCAGCCGTGGGACTCAGGCCTACGAGCAGTACTTC. Amino acid sequence: CASSRGTQAYEQYF. The whole variable domain, remainder taken from reference TRBV5-8 and TRBJ2-7, is EAGVTQSPTHLIKTRGQQATLRCSPISGHTSVYWYQQALGLGLQFLLWYDEGEERNRGNFPPRFSGRQFPNYSSELNVNALELEDSALYLCASSRGTQAYEQYFGPGTRLTVT.